The subject of this entry is one TCR beta chain. Its antigen is as yet unknown. Through a sample-barcoded 5' primer and a J-beta primer mix, a second PCR was run for about 6 to 11 cycles. A single record per CDR3 protein comes from TCRdb applying MiXCR to the 5' RACE reads. The repertoire holds hundreds of thousands of distinct CDR3 sequences, with roughly 50% as singletons. Isolation recovered at least 6.5 million PBMCs from every sample. The CDR3 runs 18 residues. CDR1 SNHLY and CDR2 FYNNEI come from the germline V gene. J lost 5 bases, V lost 1 base, and 11 bases had no gene match. The record originates from a study of blood T cells in healthy people across ages. Notes on the study in general: Measured against age, TCR beta diversity per million T cells decreased in a roughly linear manner. Long-lived donors had more naive CD4+ cells and higher diversity than aged donors.

The J gene is TRBJ2-1, the V gene TRBV2, with 10 positions matching TRBD2. The sequence was collected from a man aged 25-45 years in good health. Material: blood. The CDR3 is CASSEGPSGSSGHNEQFF. The DNA of the CDR3 is TGTGCCAGCAGTGAAGGGCCTAGCGGGAGCTCGGGGCACAATGAGCAGTTCTTC.